These 11 T cell receptor beta chains share one sample of origin, sequenced in a study of T-cell memory formation after mild COVID-19 (dated by TCRdb to the early 2020s). Receptors were amplified or captured by 5' RACE. The instrument was an Illumina NovaSeq 6000. TCRdb took the public reads, trimmed them with fastp at Q25, ran MiXCR for clone calling and kept in-frame beta chains. Rows with one shared CDR3 protein collapse into an entry with the most common genes and DNA. The sample table shows a few hundred thousand distinct CDR3 sequences, and roughly 15% are seen once. The ten largest clonotypes hold around 24% of the sample. Material for sequencing was PBMCs or a T cell subset sorted from them (not recorded which). These receptors all come from a young man who had mild COVID-19 (a few samples of this study predate the infection). The sample titles of this study are shuffled in the database, so cell type and time point are left out; the donor was told from shared clones.

This clonotype has more than one count but fewer than ten. This chain uses TRBV6-1 with TRBJ2-7, with D hard to call. The CDR3 covers 13 residues. Germline CDR1 reads MNHNS; CDR2 reads SASEGT. V was pared by 7 bases and J by 2 bases, with 12 bases between. CDR3 in DNA: TGTGCCAGCACGCTGACTGGCCCCTACGAGCAGTACTTC. Amino acids: CASTLTGPYEQYF.

This clonotype was counted only a few times. The chain carries TRBV12-3 or TRBV12-4 and TRBJ1-6; 10 bases align to TRBD1. The CDR3 totals 15 residues. Unmatched junction bases numbered 5, after V lost 6 bases and J lost 6 bases. CDR3 residues: CASRRQGAGNSPLHF. The CDR3 DNA reads TGTGCCAGCAGGAGACAGGGGGCCGGTAATTCACCCCTCCACTTT.

This clonotype was recorded a few times. The chain recombines TRBV20-1 with TRBJ1-5, with TRBD1 as a possible D gene (5 bases). Looked up from germline, CDR1 is DFQATT and CDR2 is SNEGSKA (reference sequence). The ends were cut back, 5 bases at V and 2 bases at J, with 16 bases in the middle. The CDR3 is 15 amino acids. The CDR3 loop is CSALPRGLGNQPQHF. CDR3 DNA sequence: TGCAGTGCTCTACCTAGGGGTTTGGGCAATCAGCCCCAGCATTTT.

At least ten counts were recorded for this clonotype. The chain is built from TRBV6-2 or TRBV6-3 and TRBJ2-5; D is ambiguous. This CDR3 contains 10 residues. Trimming took off 6 bases at V and 2 bases at J, with 1 base between the two ends. Germline-derived CDR1 and CDR2 are MNHEY and SVGEGT. The CDR3 region has the DNA TGTGCCAGCAGGCAAGAGACCCAGTACTTC. Translating it yields CASRQETQYF.

This clonotype was observed many times. CDR3 region: CASRGQVGNEQFF. CDR3 DNA: TGTGCCAGCAGAGGGCAGGTCGGCAATGAGCAGTTCTTC. The rearrangement joins TRBV2 to TRBJ2-1; D gene unclear. This CDR3 comprises 13 residues. V was clipped by 6 bases and J by 6 bases, with 12 bases between them. In germline, CDR1 is SNHLY, CDR2 FYNNEI. Combining the CDR3 with reference TRBV2 and TRBJ2-1 gives the whole variable domain EPEVTQTPSHQVTQMGQEVILRCVPISNHLYFYWYRQILGQKVEFLVSFYNNEISEKSEIFDDQFSVERPDGSNFTLKIRSTKLEDSAMYFCASRGQVGNEQFFGPGTRLTVL.

This clonotype has a handful of counts. The chain is built from TRBV4-3 and TRBJ2-5, with 9 bases fitting TRBD1. The V and J ends lost 4 bases and 4 bases, in that order; junction bases with no gene match: 7. The CDR3 totals 15 residues. Germline loops: CDR1 LGHNA, CDR2 YSLEER. CDR3 amino acids: CASSRLGTGIETQYF. CDR3 nucleotides: TGCGCCAGCAGCCGACTCGGGACAGGGATAGAGACCCAGTACTTC.

V and J are TRBV7-9 and TRBJ2-3, with D possibly TRBD1 on 6 matching bases. The CDR3 loop spans 13 amino acids. CDR1 is SEHNR, CDR2 FQNEAQ, per germline (reference sequence). The V and J ends lost 6 bases and 3 bases respectively, with 10 bases between them. CDR3 nucleotides: TGTGCCAGCAGTAGGGGGAATACAGATACGCAGTATTTT. The encoded protein is CASSRGNTDTQYF. Filled out from reference TRBV7-9 and TRBJ2-3, the complete variable domain reads DTGVSQNPRHKITKRGQNVTFRCDPISEHNRLYWYRQTLGQGPEFLTYFQNEAQLEKSRLLSDRFSAERPKGSFSTLEIQRTEQGDSAMYLCASSRGNTDTQYFGPGTRLTVL.

Concerning this clonotype itself: Sequence at one end of the junction differs from germline and may be a read error. The J gene is TRBJ2-7, the V gene TRBV5-8; 9 bases fit TRBD1. In germline, CDR1 is SGHTS, CDR2 YDEGEE. CDR3 size: 11 residues. The CDR3: CASSLGGDRDF. CDR3 nucleotide sequence: TGTGCCAGCAGCTTGGGTGGGGACAGGGATTTC.

This chain uses TRBV12-3 or TRBV12-4 with TRBJ2-6; tentatively, D is TRBD1 (5 bases). This CDR3 contains 13 residues. The ends were cut back, 7 bases at V and 9 bases at J, with 13 bases in the middle. Here the CDR3 DNA reads TGTGCCAGCAAGGGGTCTCAGGGCAACGTCCTGACTTTC. Translating it yields CASKGSQGNVLTF.

CDR3 nucleotide sequence: TGCGCCAGCAGCTTGGATGGGACAGGGGAAGTAAAACTGTTTTTT. Encoded protein: CASSLDGTGEVKLFF. V gene TRBV5-1 combines with J gene TRBJ1-4; 10 nucleotides line up with TRBD1. The CDR3 extends over 15 amino acids. V was pared by 0 bases and J by 10 bases, with 6 bases of the junction left unmatched. Germline loops: CDR1 SGHRS, CDR2 YFSETQ.

This clonotype appeared a few times. The chain joins TRBV15 to TRBJ2-5; D is ambiguous. CDR1 LNHNV and CDR2 YYDKDF come from the germline V gene (reference sequence). The CDR3 is 16 amino acids. Trimming took off 6 bases at V and 1 base at J, with 18 bases between the two ends. This CDR3 reads CATRTRRNGVQETQYF. For the CDR3, the DNA is TGTGCCACCAGAACTCGACGGAATGGGGTCCAAGAGACCCAGTACTTC. The full variable domain, with the rest looked up from reference TRBV15 and TRBJ2-5, is DAMVIQNPRYQVTQFGKPVTLSCSQTLNHNVMYWYQQKSSQAPKLLFHYYDKDFNNEADTPDNFQSRRPNTSFCFLDIRSPGLGDTAMYLCATRTRRNGVQETQYFGPGTRLLVL.